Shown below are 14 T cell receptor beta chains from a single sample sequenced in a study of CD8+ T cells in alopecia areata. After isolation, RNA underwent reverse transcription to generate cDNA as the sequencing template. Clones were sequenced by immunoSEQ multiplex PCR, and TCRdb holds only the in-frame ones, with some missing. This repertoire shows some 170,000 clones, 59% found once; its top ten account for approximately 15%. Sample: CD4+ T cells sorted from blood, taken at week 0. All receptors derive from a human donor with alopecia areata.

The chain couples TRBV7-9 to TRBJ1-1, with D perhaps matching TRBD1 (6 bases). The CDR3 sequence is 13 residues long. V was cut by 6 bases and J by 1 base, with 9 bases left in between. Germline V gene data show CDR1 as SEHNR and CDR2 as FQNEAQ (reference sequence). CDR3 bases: TGTGCCAGCAGTTCGGACAGGAACACTGAAGCTTTCTTT. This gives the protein CASSSDRNTEAFF.

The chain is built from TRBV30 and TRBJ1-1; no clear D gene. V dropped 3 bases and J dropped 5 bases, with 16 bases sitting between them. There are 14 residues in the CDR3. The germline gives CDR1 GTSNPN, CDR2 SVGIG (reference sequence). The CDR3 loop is CAWSRVGPTTEAFF. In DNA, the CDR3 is TGTGCCTGGAGCCGAGTCGGACCGACTACTGAAGCTTTCTTT.

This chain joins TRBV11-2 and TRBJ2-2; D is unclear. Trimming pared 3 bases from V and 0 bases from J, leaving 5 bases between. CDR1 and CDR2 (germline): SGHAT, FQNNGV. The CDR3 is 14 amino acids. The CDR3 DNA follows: TGTGCCAGCAGCTTTTTCGCGAACACCGGGGAGCTGTTTTTT. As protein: CASSFFANTGELFF.

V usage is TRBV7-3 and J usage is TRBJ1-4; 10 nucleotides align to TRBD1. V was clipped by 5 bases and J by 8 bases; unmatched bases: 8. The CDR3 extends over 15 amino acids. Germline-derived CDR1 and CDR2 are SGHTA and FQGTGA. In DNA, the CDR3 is TGTGCCAGCAGCCCCGACAGGGGGCTTTACGAAAAACTGTTTTTT. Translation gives CASSPDRGLYEKLFF.

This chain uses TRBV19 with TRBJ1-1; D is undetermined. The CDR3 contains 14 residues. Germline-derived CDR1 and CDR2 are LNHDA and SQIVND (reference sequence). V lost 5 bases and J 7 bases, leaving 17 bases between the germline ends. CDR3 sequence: CASSLGGPGGEAFF. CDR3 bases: TGTGCCAGTAGTTTGGGTGGTCCGGGTGGTGAAGCTTTCTTT.

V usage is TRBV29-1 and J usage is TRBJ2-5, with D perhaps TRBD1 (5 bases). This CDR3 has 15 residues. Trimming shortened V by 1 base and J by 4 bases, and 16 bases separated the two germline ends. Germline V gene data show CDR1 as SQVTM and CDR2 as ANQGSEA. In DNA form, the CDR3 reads TGCAGCGTTGAAGGGACACTGGGGAATCCAGAGACCCAGTACTTC. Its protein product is CSVEGTLGNPETQYF.

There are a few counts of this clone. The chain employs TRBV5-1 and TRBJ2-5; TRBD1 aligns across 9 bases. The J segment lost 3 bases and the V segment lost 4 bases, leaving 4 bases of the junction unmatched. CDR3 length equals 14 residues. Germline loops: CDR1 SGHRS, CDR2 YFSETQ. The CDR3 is CASSHGTGKETQYF. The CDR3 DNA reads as TGCGCCAGCAGCCACGGGACAGGGAAAGAGACCCAGTACTTC.

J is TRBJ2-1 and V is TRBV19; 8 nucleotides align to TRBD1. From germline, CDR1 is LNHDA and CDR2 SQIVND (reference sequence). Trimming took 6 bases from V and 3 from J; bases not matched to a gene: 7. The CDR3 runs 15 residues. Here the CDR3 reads CASRPGTGGYNEQFF. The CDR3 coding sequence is TGTGCCAGTAGACCCGGGACAGGCGGCTACAATGAGCAGTTCTTC.

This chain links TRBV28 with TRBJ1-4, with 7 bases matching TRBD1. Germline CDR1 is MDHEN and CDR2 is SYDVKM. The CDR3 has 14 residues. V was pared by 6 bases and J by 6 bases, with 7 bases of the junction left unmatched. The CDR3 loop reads CASRATGTHEKLFF. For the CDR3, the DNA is TGTGCCAGCAGAGCGACAGGGACTCATGAAAAACTGTTTTTT.

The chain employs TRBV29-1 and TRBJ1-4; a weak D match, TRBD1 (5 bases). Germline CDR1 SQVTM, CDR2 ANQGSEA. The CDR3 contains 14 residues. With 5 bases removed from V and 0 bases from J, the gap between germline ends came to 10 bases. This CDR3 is CSVLLRATNEKLFF. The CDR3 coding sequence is TGCAGCGTTCTGCTCAGGGCAACTAATGAAAAACTGTTTTTT.

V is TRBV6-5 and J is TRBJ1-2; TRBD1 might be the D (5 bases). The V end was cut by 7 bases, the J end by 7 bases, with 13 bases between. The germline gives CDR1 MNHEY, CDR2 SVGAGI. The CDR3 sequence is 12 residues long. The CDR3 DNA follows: TGTGCCAGCACTCGCCGGGGCGGTGGCTACACCTTC. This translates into CASTRRGGGYTF.

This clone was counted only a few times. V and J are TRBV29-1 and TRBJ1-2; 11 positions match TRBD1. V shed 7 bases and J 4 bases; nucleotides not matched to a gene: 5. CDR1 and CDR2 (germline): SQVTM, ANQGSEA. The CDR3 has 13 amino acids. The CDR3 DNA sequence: TGCAGCGCCAGGACAGGGGGCAGCTATGGCTACACCTTC. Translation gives CSARTGGSYGYTF.

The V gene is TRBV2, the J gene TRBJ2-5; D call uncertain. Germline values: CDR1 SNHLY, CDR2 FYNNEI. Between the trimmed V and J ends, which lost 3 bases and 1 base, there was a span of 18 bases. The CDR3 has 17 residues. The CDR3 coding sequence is TGTGCCAGCAGTGACTCTCGCCTGATCCTCTCCCAAGAGACCCAGTACTTC. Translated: CASSDSRLILSQETQYF.

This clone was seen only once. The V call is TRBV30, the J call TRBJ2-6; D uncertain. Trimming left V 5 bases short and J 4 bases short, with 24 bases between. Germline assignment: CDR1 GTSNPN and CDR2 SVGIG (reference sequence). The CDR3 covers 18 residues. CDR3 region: CAWEPRPLGHSGANVLTF. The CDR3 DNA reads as TGTGCCTGGGAGCCTCGACCTCTGGGTCACTCCGGGGCCAACGTCCTGACTTTC.